This T cell receptor (beta chain) was captured by sequencing in a study of blood T cell repertoires in COVID-19. Clones were sequenced by immunoSEQ multiplex PCR, and TCRdb holds only the in-frame ones, with some missing. In the table there are 350,000 to 450,000 clones, around 90% of which are singletons. In this sample, this clone turned up a few times. Germline CDR1 is SNHLY and CDR2 is FYNNEI. This CDR3 region has 14 residues. J lost 10 bases, V lost 5 bases, and 7 bases had no gene match. Sample: peripheral blood. The rearrangement uses TRBV2 and TRBJ2-1; 11 bases are shared with TRBD2. The TCR comes from a human donor in a cohort sampled during active COVID-19. CDR3 amino acids: CASSTLAGGLEQFF. In nucleotides, the CDR3 is TGTGCCAGCAGTACCCTAGCGGGAGGTCTGGAGCAGTTCTTC.